Sequencing of this TCR beta chain was carried out in a study of radiotherapy plus CTLA-4 blockade in lung cancer. The germline V gene encodes CDR1 SNHLY and CDR2 FYNNEI. The CDR3 length is 14 residues. The ends were cut back, 8 bases at V and 0 bases at J, with 11 bases in the middle. This clone is a singleton in its sample. Assay: immunoSEQ multiplex PCR; the TCRdb copy retains only in-frame clones and omits some. The table has tens of thousands of clones, approximately 76% seen once; the top ten hold 11%. This chain links TRBV2 with TRBJ1-3; D is ambiguous. The sample consisted of peripheral blood, taken from a patient treated with radiotherapy plus ipilimumab. This TCR was recovered from a human donor with non-small cell lung cancer who had stable disease on radiotherapy plus ipilimumab. The CDR3 loop is CASPDTISGNTIYF. CDR3 coding DNA: TGTGCCAGCCCCGACACAATCTCTGGAAACACCATATATTTT.